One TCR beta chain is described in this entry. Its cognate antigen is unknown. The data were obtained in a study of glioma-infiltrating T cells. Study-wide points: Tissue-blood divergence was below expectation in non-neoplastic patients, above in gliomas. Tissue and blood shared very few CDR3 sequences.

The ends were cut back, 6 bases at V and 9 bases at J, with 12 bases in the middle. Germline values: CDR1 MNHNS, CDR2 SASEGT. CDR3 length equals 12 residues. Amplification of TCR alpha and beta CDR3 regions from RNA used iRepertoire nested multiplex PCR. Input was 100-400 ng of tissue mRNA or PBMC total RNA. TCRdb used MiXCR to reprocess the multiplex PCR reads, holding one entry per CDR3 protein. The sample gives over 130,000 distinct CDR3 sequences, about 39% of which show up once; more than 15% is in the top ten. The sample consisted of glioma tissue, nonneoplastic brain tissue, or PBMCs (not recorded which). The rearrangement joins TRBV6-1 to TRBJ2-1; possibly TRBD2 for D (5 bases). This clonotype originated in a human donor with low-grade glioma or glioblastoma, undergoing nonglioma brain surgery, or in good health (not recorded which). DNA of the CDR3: TGTGCCAGCAGATTCGGAGGAGGTGAGCAGTTCTTC. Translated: CASRFGGGEQFF.